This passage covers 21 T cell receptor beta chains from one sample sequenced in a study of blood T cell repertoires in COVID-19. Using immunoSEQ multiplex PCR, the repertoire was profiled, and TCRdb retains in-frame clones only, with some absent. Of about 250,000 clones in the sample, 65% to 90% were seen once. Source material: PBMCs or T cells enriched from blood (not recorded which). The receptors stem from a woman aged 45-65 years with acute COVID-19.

Written as DNA, the CDR3 is TGTGCCAGCAGCGGACAGGGAGGAGGCTACACCTTC. This translates into CASSGQGGGYTF. This chain links TRBV19 with TRBJ1-2; 8 bases line up with TRBD1. Germline V gene data show CDR1 as LNHDA and CDR2 as SQIVND (reference sequence). This CDR3 comprises 12 residues. Trimming removed 9 bases from V and 8 bases from J; junction bases left unmatched: 8.

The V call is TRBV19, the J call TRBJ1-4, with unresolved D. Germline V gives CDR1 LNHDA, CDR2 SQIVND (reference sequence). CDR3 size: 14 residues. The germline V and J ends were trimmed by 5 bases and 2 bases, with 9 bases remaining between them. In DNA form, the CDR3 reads TGTGCCAGTAGTCAGAGGTGGACTAATGAAAAACTGTTTTTT. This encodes CASSQRWTNEKLFF.

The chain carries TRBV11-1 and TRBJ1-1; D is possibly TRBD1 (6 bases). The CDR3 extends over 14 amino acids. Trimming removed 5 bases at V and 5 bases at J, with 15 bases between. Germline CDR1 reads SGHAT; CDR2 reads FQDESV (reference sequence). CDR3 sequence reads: CASSPLQGRTEAFF. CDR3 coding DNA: TGTGCCAGCAGCCCTTTACAGGGTAGGACTGAAGCTTTCTTT.

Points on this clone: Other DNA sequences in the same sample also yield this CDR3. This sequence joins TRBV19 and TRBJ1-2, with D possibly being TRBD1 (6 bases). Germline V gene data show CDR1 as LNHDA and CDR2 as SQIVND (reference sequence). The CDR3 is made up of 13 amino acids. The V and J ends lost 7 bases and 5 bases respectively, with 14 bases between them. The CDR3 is CASTPTGPYGYTF. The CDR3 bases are TGTGCCAGTACCCCGACAGGCCCTTATGGCTACACCTTC. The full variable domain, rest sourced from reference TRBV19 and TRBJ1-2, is DGGITQSPKYLFRKEGQNVTLSCEQNLNHDAMYWYRQDPGQGLRLIYYSQIVNDFQKGDIAEGYSVSREKKESFPLTVTSAQKNPTAFYLCASTPTGPYGYTFGSGTRLTVV.

As DNA, the CDR3 is TGTGCCAGCAGCCATAGATCCGAAGCTTTCTTT. This codes for CASSHRSEAFF. V gene TRBV5-8 combines with J gene TRBJ1-1; D gene ambiguous. The V gene's germline CDR1 is SGHTS and CDR2 YDEGEE. The CDR3 length is 11 residues. Trimming removed 4 bases at V and 8 bases at J, with 9 bases between.

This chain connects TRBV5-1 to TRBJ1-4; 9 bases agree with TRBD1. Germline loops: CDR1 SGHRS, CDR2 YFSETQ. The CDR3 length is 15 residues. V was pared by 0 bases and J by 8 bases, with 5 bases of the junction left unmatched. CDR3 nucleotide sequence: TGCGCCAGCAGCTTGGTAGGGACAGGGAGCGAAAAACTGTTTTTT. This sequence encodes CASSLVGTGSEKLFF.

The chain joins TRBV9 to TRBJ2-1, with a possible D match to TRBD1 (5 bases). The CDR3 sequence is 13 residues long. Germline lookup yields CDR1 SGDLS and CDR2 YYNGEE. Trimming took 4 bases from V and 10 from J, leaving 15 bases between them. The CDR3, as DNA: TGTGCCAGCAGCTCAGGGATCCCAAGAGAGCAGTTCTTC. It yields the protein CASSSGIPREQFF.

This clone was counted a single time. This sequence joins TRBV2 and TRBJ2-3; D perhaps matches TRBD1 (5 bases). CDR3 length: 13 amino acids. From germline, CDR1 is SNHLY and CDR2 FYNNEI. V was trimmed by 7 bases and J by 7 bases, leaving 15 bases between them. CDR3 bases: TGTGCCAGCACCCGGGCCCCAGGGCATACGCAGTATTTT. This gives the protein CASTRAPGHTQYF.

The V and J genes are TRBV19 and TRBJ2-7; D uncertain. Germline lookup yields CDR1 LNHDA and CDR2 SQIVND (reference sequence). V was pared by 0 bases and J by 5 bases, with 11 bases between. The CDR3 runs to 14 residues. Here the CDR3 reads CASSIDLYRDEQYF. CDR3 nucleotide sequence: TGTGCCAGTAGTATAGATCTGTACAGAGACGAGCAGTACTTC.

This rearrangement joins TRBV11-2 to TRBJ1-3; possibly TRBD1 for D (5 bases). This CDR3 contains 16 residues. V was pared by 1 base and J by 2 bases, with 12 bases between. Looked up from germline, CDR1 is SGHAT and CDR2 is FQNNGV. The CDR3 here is CASSLVGHWAGNTIYF. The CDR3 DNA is TGTGCCAGCAGCTTAGTCGGACATTGGGCTGGAAACACCATATATTTT.

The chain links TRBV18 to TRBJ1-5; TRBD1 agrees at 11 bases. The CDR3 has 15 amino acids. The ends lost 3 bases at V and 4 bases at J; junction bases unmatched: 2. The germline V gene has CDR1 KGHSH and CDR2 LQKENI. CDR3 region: CASSPGQGANQPQHF. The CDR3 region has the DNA TGTGCCAGCTCACCTGGACAGGGGGCGAATCAGCCCCAGCATTTT.

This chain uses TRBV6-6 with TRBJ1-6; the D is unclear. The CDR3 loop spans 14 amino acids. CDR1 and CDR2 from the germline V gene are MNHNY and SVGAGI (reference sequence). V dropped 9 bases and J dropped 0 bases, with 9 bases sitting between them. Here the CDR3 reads CASRVSSYNSPLHF. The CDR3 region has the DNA TGTGCCAGTCGCGTGAGCTCCTATAATTCACCCCTCCACTTT.

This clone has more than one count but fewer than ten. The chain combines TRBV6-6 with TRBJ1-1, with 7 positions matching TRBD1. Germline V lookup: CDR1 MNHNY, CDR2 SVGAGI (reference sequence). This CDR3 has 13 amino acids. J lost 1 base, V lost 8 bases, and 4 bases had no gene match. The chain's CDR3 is CASADRENTEAFF. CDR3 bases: TGTGCCAGCGCCGACAGGGAGAACACTGAAGCTTTCTTT.

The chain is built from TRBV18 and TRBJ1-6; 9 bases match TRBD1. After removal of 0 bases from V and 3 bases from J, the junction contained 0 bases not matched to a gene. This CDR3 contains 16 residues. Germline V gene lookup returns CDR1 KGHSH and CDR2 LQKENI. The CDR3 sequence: CASSPPGQGYNSPLHF. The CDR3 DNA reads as TGTGCCAGCTCACCACCGGGACAGGGCTATAATTCACCCCTCCACTTT.

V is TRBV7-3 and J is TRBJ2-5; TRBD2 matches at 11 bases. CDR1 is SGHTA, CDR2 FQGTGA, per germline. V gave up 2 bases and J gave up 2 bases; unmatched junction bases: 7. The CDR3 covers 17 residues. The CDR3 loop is CASSLGTSGGSQETQYF. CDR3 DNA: TGTGCCAGCAGCTTAGGCACTAGCGGGGGTTCACAAGAGACCCAGTACTTC.

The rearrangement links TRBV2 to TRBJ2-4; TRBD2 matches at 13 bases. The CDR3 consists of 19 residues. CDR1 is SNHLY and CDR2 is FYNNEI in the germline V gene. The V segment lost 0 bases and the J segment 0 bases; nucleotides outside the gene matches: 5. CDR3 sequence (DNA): TGTGCCAGCAGTGAAGCAACTAGCGGGGGGGTGTTAGCCAAAAACATTCAGTACTTC. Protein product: CASSEATSGGVLAKNIQYF.

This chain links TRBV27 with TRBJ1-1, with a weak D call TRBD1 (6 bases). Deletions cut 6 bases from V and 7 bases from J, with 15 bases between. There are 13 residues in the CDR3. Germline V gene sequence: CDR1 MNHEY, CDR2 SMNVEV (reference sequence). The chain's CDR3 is CASRPQGRGEAFF. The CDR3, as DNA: TGTGCCAGCAGGCCCCAGGGGAGGGGTGAAGCTTTCTTT.

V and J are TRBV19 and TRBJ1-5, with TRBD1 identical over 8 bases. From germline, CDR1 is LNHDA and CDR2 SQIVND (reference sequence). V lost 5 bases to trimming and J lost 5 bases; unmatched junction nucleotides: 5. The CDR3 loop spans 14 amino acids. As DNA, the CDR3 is TGTGCCAGTAGTTTACAGGGGGGAGATCAGCCCCAGCATTTT. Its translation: CASSLQGGDQPQHF.

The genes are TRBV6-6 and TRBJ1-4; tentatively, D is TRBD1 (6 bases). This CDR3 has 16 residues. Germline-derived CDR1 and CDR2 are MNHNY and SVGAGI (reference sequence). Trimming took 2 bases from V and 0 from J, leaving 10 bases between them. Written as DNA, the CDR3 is TGTGCCAGCAGTTACGGACAGACTGCAACTAATGAAAAACTGTTTTTT. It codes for CASSYGQTATNEKLFF.

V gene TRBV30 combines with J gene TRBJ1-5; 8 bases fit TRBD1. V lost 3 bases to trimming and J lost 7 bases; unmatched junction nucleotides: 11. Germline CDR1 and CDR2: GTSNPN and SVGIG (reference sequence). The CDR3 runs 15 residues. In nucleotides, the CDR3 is TGTGCCTGGAGCTATTCTGGACAGGGCACCCAGCCCCAGCATTTT. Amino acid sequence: CAWSYSGQGTQPQHF.

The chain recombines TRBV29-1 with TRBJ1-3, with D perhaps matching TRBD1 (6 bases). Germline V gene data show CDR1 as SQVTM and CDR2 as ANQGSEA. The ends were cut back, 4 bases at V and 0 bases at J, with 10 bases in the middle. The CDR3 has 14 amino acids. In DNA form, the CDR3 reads TGCAGCGTTGCGACAGGAGTCTCTGGAAACACCATATATTTT. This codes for CSVATGVSGNTIYF. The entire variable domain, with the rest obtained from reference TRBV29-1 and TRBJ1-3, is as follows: SAVISQKPSRDICQRGTSLTIQCQVDSQVTMMFWYRQQPGQSLTLIATANQGSEATYESGFVIDKFPISRPNLTFSTLTVSNMSPEDSSIYLCSVATGVSGNTIYFGEGSWLTVV.